This T cell receptor beta chain was sequenced for a study of molecular identifiers for immune sequencing clone quantification (dated by TCRdb to the late 2010s). In the study overall: For a replicate experiment, the RNA from either around 20,000 or 100,000 naive CD8 T cells was divided into five aliquots, and four of those aliquots went on to sequencing. This methods study used CD8 T cells to benchmark TCR RNA copy counting and molecular-identifier clustering-based TCR repertoire sequencing (MIDCIRS).

Regarding this clonotype: The antigen this receptor binds is unknown. This may come from a read error, since a much larger clone is one base off.

Libraries of naive CD8 T cells were generated from about 19,000 to 1,100,000 sorted cells, with 10%, 30% or 50% of the purified RNA used. Naive CD8 T cells, defined as CD8+CD4-CCR7+CD45RA+, were FACS-sorted into RLT Plus buffer on a BD FACSAria II. Roughly nine TCR copies' worth of Jurkat RNA were spiked into about 19,000-1,100,000 naive CD8 T cell samples to test detection sensitivity. CD8 T cells were enriched with RosetteSep CD8+ T Cell Enrichment Cocktail and Ficoll-Paque, followed by ACK red cell lysis. The CDR3, cysteine through phenylalanine, is 15 amino acids long. Left in the record is the CDR3 DNA by itself, 45 bases read in frame from the first base. Cut back by 0 bases and 2 bases, the V and J ends lie 7 bases apart. Taken from the germline V gene, the CDR1 and CDR2 loops are LGHNA and YSLEER. Library generation was performed with PCR. Sequencing took place on an Illumina HiSeq 4000. Preparation of bulk TCR libraries followed a previously described approach, with the TCR primers listed in Table S5. Purification of total RNA was performed with the Qiagen AllPrep DNA/RNA kit. Reads from multiple sequencing runs of the same library were pooled before analysis. The paper's processing steps were these. Reads were retained only if their TCR constant sequence matched exactly, and those retained reads were trimmed to 150 nt and grouped according to their 12-nt molecular barcodes. Reads inside each barcode group were sub-clustered using a 15% Levenshtein threshold, and a quality-weighted consensus sequence was constructed for each RNA molecule. Non-functional sequences were removed, as were lower-count sequences one edit away from another. Based on a fit of two negative binomial distributions, barcode sub-clusters having less than 20% of the maximum read count were discarded. In TCRdb, the public reads were trimmed at Q25 with fastp and aligned with MiXCR, with productive beta chains retained. Here each entry gathers all rows of one CDR3 protein and keeps the most common genes and DNA. In this record, the V and J calls reflect TCRdb's handling and not the investigators' own analysis. This sample gives fewer than 45,000 distinct CDR3 sequences in total; approximately 19% of them show up just once. The ten largest account for more than 0.95% of the sample.

General study outcomes and caveats: Highly expanded clone sizes could be underestimated if identical TCR molecules share a barcode. Spiked-in Jurkat TCR RNA equal to a single cell's worth was reported to be detectable even within 1,100,000 naive CD8 T cells. When barcode sub-clustering was omitted, TCR diversity was inflated by chimeric consensus sequences, with chimeras reaching as high as 47%. Modeling estimated 2.5 to 3.5 recovered TCR RNA copies per cell, compared with around 9.7 by digital PCR, which implies about 30% capture efficiency. Clones above 20 RNA copies held over 97% of molecules in CMV-specific effector cells but under 1% in naive cells. The naive libraries included spiked-in Jurkat TCR RNA (roughly nine copies' worth), and this Jurkat TCR RNA is not part of the donor repertoire.

Recombination joined TRBV4-3 with TRBJ2-2; the D gene lacks a confident call. This receptor was taken from a human donor in good health. Some libraries in this study had Jurkat cell RNA spiked in. Sequencing used naive CD8+ T cells from blood, with Jurkat cell RNA spiked in. This specimen's cell subset or site label, interpreted: FACS-sorted CD8+CD4-CCR7+CD45RA+ naive T cells. This receptor has the CDR3 CASSQDGINTGELFF. The nucleotide sequence is given as TGCGCCAGCAGCCAAGACGGAATTAACACCGGGGAGCTGTTTTTT.